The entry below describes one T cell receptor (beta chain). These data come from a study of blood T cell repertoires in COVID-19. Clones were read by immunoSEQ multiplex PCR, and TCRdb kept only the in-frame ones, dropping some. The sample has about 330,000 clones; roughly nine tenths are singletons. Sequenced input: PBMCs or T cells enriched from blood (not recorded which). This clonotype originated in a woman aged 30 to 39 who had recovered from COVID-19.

In DNA form, the CDR3 reads TGCGCCAGCAGTGAAAGGGACAGGGGGCGCATTGGCAATCAGCCCCAGCATTTT. As protein: CASSERDRGRIGNQPQHF. The chain is built from TRBV10-1 and TRBJ1-5, with TRBD1 matching 12 bases. The CDR3 is 18 amino acids. CDR1 is WNHNN and CDR2 is SYGVQD in the germline V gene (reference sequence). The V gene end was trimmed by 3 bases and the J gene end by 2 bases; junction bases not matched to a gene: 8.